This paragraph reports one T cell receptor beta chain. The antigen is unknown. This specimen belongs to a study of T cell responses to AZD1222 COVID-19 vaccine. Notes on the study in general: Sampling captured repertoires only after the peak T cell response. In the spike-specific TCR repertoire, nearly half reportedly target unmutated variant regions.

The table came from immunoSEQ multiplex PCR; TCRdb's copy has only in-frame clones and leaves some out. The data contain 100,000 to 150,000 clones, 90% of them seen just once; the ten biggest clones take up 4.4%. This clonotype originated in an adult in good health. This sample comprised peripheral blood, obtained on day 0 of MenACWY control vaccination.

The DNA for the CDR3 is TGTGCCAGCAGTCCGACAGAGAGAACTGGAAACACCATATATTTT. Its translation: CASSPTERTGNTIYF. This chain joins TRBV28 and TRBJ1-3, with D possibly being TRBD1 (5 bases). The germline V gene encodes CDR1 MDHEN and CDR2 SYDVKM. CDR3 length equals 15 residues. Trimming took 5 bases from V and 2 from J, leaving 13 bases between them.